This T cell receptor (beta chain) appears in the sequencing data of a study of blood T cell repertoires in COVID-19. The CDR3 runs to 16 residues. Germline loops: CDR1 MNHEY, CDR2 SVGEGT. V shed 6 bases and J 7 bases; nucleotides not matched to a gene: 8. This clone appeared a single time. This table comes from immunoSEQ multiplex PCR, and its TCRdb copy is limited to in-frame clones, with some not included. The table includes 20,000 to 30,000 clones, just under 95% detected once. V gene TRBV6-2 or TRBV6-3 combines with J gene TRBJ2-1, with 14 positions matching TRBD2. The clonotype was recovered from a human donor with active COVID-19. The donor label of this sample is uncertain. Material: peripheral blood. Here the CDR3 DNA reads TGTGCCAGCAGCAAAAGGACTAGCGGGGGGTGGAATGAGCAGTTCTTC. Translating gives CASSKRTSGGWNEQFF.